The 17 T cell receptor beta chains presented below share a single source sample, sequenced in a study of Tregs in tolerant kidney transplant recipients. TCRdb's copy holds only in-frame clones and misses some; the assay was immunoSEQ multiplex PCR. The sample records fewer than 20,000 clones, around 60% being singletons. Antigen specificity for these receptors is unknown. The specimen was Tregs from blood cultured with allogeneic cells. The receptor set was obtained from a human donor in good health.

The rearrangement links TRBV19 to TRBJ1-4; D unclear. The germline V and J ends were trimmed by 0 bases and 16 bases, with 9 bases remaining between them. This CDR3 comprises 11 residues. Germline CDR1 reads LNHDA; CDR2 reads SQIVND (reference sequence). The CDR3 here is CASSIEGHRFF. In nucleotides, the CDR3 is TGTGCCAGTAGTATAGAGGGCCACCGGTTTTTT.

The rearrangement uses TRBV19 and TRBJ1-6, with D unclear. The CDR3 totals 14 residues. Germline-derived CDR1 and CDR2 are LNHDA and SQIVND (reference sequence). With 1 base removed from V and 8 bases from J, the gap between germline ends came to 9 bases. The CDR3 spells CASSIGGNDSPLHF. Written as DNA, the CDR3 is TGTGCCAGTAGTATAGGTGGGAACGATTCACCCCTCCACTTT.

CDR3 coding DNA: TGTGCCAGCAGTCGGGGCGGTGAAGCTTTCTTT. This sequence encodes CASSRGGEAFF. The J gene is TRBJ1-1, the V gene TRBV6-1; weak D call: TRBD1 (5 bases). V lost 5 bases and J lost 7, with 8 bases in between. This CDR3 contains 11 residues. Looked up from germline, CDR1 is MNHNS and CDR2 is SASEGT.

The CDR3 loop reads CASSYRLLQGGEQYF. In DNA form, the CDR3 reads TGTGCCAGCAGTTACCGCTTGCTACAGGGAGGCGAGCAGTACTTC. This chain connects TRBV27 to TRBJ2-7; D assignment may be TRBD1 or TRBD2 (6 bases each). CDR1 and CDR2 from the germline V gene are MNHEY and SMNVEV (reference sequence). Trimming stripped 4 bases from V and 6 bases from J, with 19 bases between. The CDR3 has 15 residues.

The chain employs TRBV9 and TRBJ2-1; 8 positions agree with TRBD2. V lost 2 bases, J lost 5 bases, and 6 bases stayed unmatched. Germline V lookup: CDR1 SGDLS, CDR2 YYNGEE. CDR3 length: 15 residues. CDR3: CASSVGLARNNEQFF. The CDR3 nucleotides are TGTGCCAGCAGCGTTGGACTAGCCCGGAACAATGAGCAGTTCTTC.

The chain couples TRBV4-1 to TRBJ1-1; D is unclear. From germline, CDR1 is MGHRA and CDR2 YSYEKL. V was trimmed by 3 bases and J by 3 bases, leaving 11 bases between them. The CDR3 consists of 14 residues. The CDR3 reads CASSQITGYTEAFF. CDR3 coding DNA: TGCGCCAGCAGCCAGATTACGGGGTACACTGAAGCTTTCTTT.

The V call is TRBV11-3, the J call TRBJ2-5; D unclear. This CDR3 has 14 amino acids. Trimming took off 2 bases at V and 1 base at J, with 8 bases between the two ends. Germline V lookup: CDR1 SGHNT, CDR2 YENEEA. CDR3 amino acids: CASSLPRSQETQYF. The CDR3 coding sequence is TGTGCCAGCAGCTTACCGCGGAGCCAAGAGACCCAGTACTTC.

This sequence joins TRBV5-6 and TRBJ2-7; TRBD1 aligns across 7 bases. This CDR3 has 13 residues. The germline V gene has CDR1 SGHDT and CDR2 YYEEEE. The ends lost 4 bases at V and 7 bases at J; junction bases unmatched: 8. Here the CDR3 DNA reads TGTGCCAGCAGCCTCTCCCCAGGGGGAGAGCAGTACTTC. Translation gives CASSLSPGGEQYF.

In nucleotides, the CDR3 is TGTGCCAGCAGCGTAGGTCTCGCCTCAGATTACGAGCAGTACTTC. Protein: CASSVGLASDYEQYF. The J gene is TRBJ2-7, the V gene TRBV9; no reliable D call. Trimming took off 0 bases at V and 4 bases at J, with 14 bases between the two ends. The CDR3 is 15 residues long. Per germline, CDR1 SGDLS and CDR2 YYNGEE.

The V gene is TRBV20-1, the J gene TRBJ2-7; D not certain. Per germline, CDR1 DFQATT and CDR2 SNEGSKA (reference sequence). The V and J ends lost 1 base and 4 bases respectively, with 5 bases between them. The CDR3 loop spans 11 amino acids. As DNA, the CDR3 is TGCAGTGCTAGAGGCGTTTACGAGCAGTACTTC. Amino acid sequence: CSARGVYEQYF.

The chain uses TRBV7-2 and TRBJ2-7; D is undetermined. The CDR3 loop spans 11 amino acids. V lost 3 bases to trimming and J lost 0 bases, with 0 bases between them. CDR1 SGHTA and CDR2 FQGNSA come from the germline V gene. CDR3 DNA sequence: TGTGCCAGCAGCTTCTCCTACGAGCAGTACTTC. This gives the protein CASSFSYEQYF.

The rearrangement joins TRBV5-6 to TRBJ1-2; D call uncertain. Trimming removed 1 base at V and 5 bases at J, with 12 bases between. The CDR3 sequence is 14 residues long. From germline, CDR1 is SGHDT and CDR2 YYEEEE. The CDR3 DNA sequence: TGTGCCAGCAGCTTGTCCAGCGCTGGGTATGGCTACACCTTC. This codes for CASSLSSAGYGYTF.

The V call is TRBV5-4, the J call TRBJ2-2; 10 bases match TRBD1. Germline CDR1 reads SGHNT; CDR2 reads YYREEE (reference sequence). This CDR3 is built from 16 residues. The V segment lost 4 bases and the J segment 8 bases; nucleotides outside the gene matches: 11. The CDR3 protein is CASSLLRDRGQGELFF. Written as DNA, the CDR3 is TGTGCCAGCAGCCTACTCAGAGACAGGGGGCAGGGGGAGCTGTTTTTT.

This clone was detected a few times. The V and J genes are TRBV6-6 and TRBJ2-1; no firm D call. V was shortened by 6 bases and J by 10 bases, with 10 bases between the two germline ends. The germline V gene has CDR1 MNHNY and CDR2 SVGAGI (reference sequence). The CDR3 is 11 residues long. This CDR3 is CASSRYGEQFF. Here the CDR3 DNA reads TGTGCCAGCAGCCGGTATGGCGAGCAGTTCTTC.

V gene TRBV5-1 combines with J gene TRBJ2-7; a possible D gene is TRBD1 (5 bases). This CDR3 spans 13 amino acids. The V end was cut by 0 bases, the J end by 4 bases, with 8 bases between. Looked up from germline, CDR1 is SGHRS and CDR2 is YFSETQ. The CDR3 DNA reads as TGCGCCAGCAGCTTGGAGGGGATTTACGAGCAGTACTTC. It yields the protein CASSLEGIYEQYF.

With regard to this clone: The sample holds other DNA sequences that translate to the same CDR3. V gene TRBV6-5 combines with J gene TRBJ1-1; 7 nucleotides match TRBD1. The length of the CDR3 is 14 residues. Germline V gene data show CDR1 as MNHEY and CDR2 as SVGAGI. V lost 6 bases to trimming and J lost 0 bases; unmatched junction nucleotides: 4. In DNA, the CDR3 is TGTGCCAGCAGAGCGACAGGGTTGAACACTGAAGCTTTCTTT. This codes for CASRATGLNTEAFF.

This clone has just a few counts. The chain couples TRBV19 to TRBJ2-3; D may be TRBD2 (5 bases). The CDR3 spans 14 residues. V was cut by 7 bases and J by 10 bases, with 21 bases left in between. The germline V gene encodes CDR1 LNHDA and CDR2 SQIVND (reference sequence). In DNA form, the CDR3 reads TGTGCCAGTAAAGAATCGGGATACCCGTTCGCGCAGTATTTT. Its protein is CASKESGYPFAQYF.